This T cell receptor (beta chain) was sequenced for a study of blood T cell repertoires in COVID-19. For the study at large: Sites across the United States, Italy and Spain contributed samples from acute and convalescent COVID-19. Nucleic acid was either cDNA or gDNA, and it came from T cells, B-cell-depleted T cells, or PBMCs.

Study processing details: By means of reference gene primer amplification, nucleated cell counts were estimated. Assay used: immunoSEQ multiplex PCR; TCRdb lists only in-frame clones, some missing. V, J and clone size are those of that table, while D and trimming were read from the DNA. This sample has 100,000 to 150,000 clones, with about 84% found just once. Trimming shortened V by 0 bases and J by 8 bases, and 15 bases separated the two germline ends. There are 16 residues in the CDR3. Germline V CDR1 and CDR2: SGHKS, YYEKEE (reference sequence). The sample consisted of peripheral blood. The sequence was collected from a human donor in a cohort sampled during active COVID-19. The V gene is TRBV5-5, the J gene TRBJ1-6; D not resolved. CDR3 sequence (DNA): TGTGCCAGCAGCTTGGGGATTAGAGGGCTTGATTCACCCCTCCACTTT. This gives the protein CASSLGIRGLDSPLHF.